Listed below are T cell receptor beta chains from one sample, sequenced in a study of CD8 T cells in Susac syndrome. TCRdb reprocessed the immunoSEQ multiplex PCR reads via MiXCR and lists one record per CDR3 protein. This table holds some 110,000 distinct CDR3 sequences, just over 95% found once. Input material: CD4+ T cells from PBMCs. These receptors were obtained from a human donor with Susac syndrome. Each CDR3 is given with its conserved first and last residue. The D gene is left open where the match is weak. Only some rows state a clone size, as once, few, many or a class for expanded clones.

v_gene	j_gene	abundance	d_gene	CDR3aa	CDR3nt
TRBV12-3/TRBV12-4	TRBJ1-2	NA	NA	CASSVWRDDGYTF	TGTGCCAGCAGTGTGTGGCGGGACGATGGCTACACCTTC
TRBV5-4	TRBJ2-3	NA	NA	CASSLAGIETQYF	TGTGCCAGCAGCTTGGCCGGGATTGAGACGCAGTATTTT
TRBV25-1	TRBJ2-3	once	NA	CASSELSADTQYF	TGTGCCAGCAGTGAATTGTCAGCAGATACGCAGTATTTT
TRBV20-1	TRBJ2-1	NA	TRBD2	CSAAGRAGEQFF	TGCAGTGCTGCCGGGAGGGCCGGTGAGCAGTTCTTC
TRBV29-1	TRBJ2-3	NA	TRBD2	CSVGTSGTGTQYF	TGCAGCGTGGGGACTAGCGGGACGGGCACGCAGTATTTT
TRBV20-1	TRBJ2-3	NA	NA	CSARFPGTDTQYF	TGCAGTGCTAGGTTCCCGGGCACAGATACGCAGTATTTT
TRBV24-1	TRBJ2-5	NA	TRBD2	CATSDSGLAGVETQYF	TGTGCCACCAGTGATTCTGGACTAGCGGGAGTTGAGACCCAGTACTTC
TRBV7-9	TRBJ2-6	NA	NA	CASSLDISPGANVLTF	TGTGCCAGCAGCTTGGACATCTCCCCTGGGGCCAACGTCCTGACTTTC
TRBV5-1	TRBJ1-3	NA	NA	CASSSNRVPGNTIYF	TGCGCCAGCAGCTCTAACAGGGTCCCTGGAAACACCATATATTTT
TRBV20-1	TRBJ1-5	NA	NA	CSARGRGFIPSNQPQHF	TGCAGTGCTAGAGGTCGGGGATTTATCCCTAGCAATCAGCCCCAGCATTTT
TRBV5-1	TRBJ2-1	NA	NA	CASRLTGTPPNEQFF	TGCGCCAGCAGGTTGACCGGGACCCCGCCGAATGAGCAGTTCTTC
TRBV29-1	TRBJ2-7	NA	NA	CSVGTYNYEQYF	TGCAGCGTTGGGACCTACAACTACGAGCAGTACTTC
TRBV19	TRBJ1-1	NA	NA	CASSPPYGTGGNTEAFF	TGTGCCAGTAGTCCGCCGTACGGGACGGGGGGGAACACTGAAGCTTTCTTT
TRBV4-2	TRBJ2-1	NA	TRBD2	CASSQDRSGDRYNEQFF	TGTGCCAGCAGCCAAGATAGGAGCGGGGACCGCTACAATGAGCAGTTCTTC
TRBV4-1	TRBJ2-7	NA	NA	CASSQDGLYEQYF	TGCGCCAGCAGCCAAGACGGCCTTTACGAGCAGTACTTC
TRBV18	TRBJ2-7	NA	TRBD2	CASSPTSANEQYF	TGTGCCAGCTCACCGACTAGCGCAAACGAGCAGTACTTC
TRBV28	TRBJ1-4	NA	NA	CASNKRRGRNEKLFF	TGTGCCAGTAACAAGAGACGGGGGCGCAATGAAAAACTGTTTTTT
TRBV29-1	TRBJ2-5	NA	NA	CSVEDLYNTGGETQYF	TGCAGCGTTGAAGATCTTTACAACACGGGCGGAGAGACCCAGTACTTC
TRBV6-5	TRBJ2-1	NA	NA	CASSYIRGSYNEQFF	TGTGCCAGCAGTTACATCAGGGGATCCTACAATGAGCAGTTCTTC
TRBV20-1	TRBJ2-7	once	NA	CSARMDKRYEQYF	TGCAGTGCTAGAATGGACAAGCGGTACGAGCAGTACTTC
TRBV3-1	TRBJ1-2	NA	NA	CASSHLGGYTF	TGTGCCAGCAGCCACTTGGGGGGCTACACCTTC
TRBV5-6	TRBJ2-5	NA	NA	CASSLPRPPETQYF	TGTGCCAGCAGCTTGCCTAGACCCCCGGAGACCCAGTACTTC
TRBV9	TRBJ2-7	NA	NA	CASSVGPGDSYEQYF	TGTGCCAGCAGCGTAGGGCCAGGGGATTCCTACGAGCAGTACTTC
TRBV28	TRBJ2-7	NA	NA	CASSLKVRTYF	TGTGCCAGCAGTTTGAAGGTCCGAACGTACTTC
TRBV4-2	TRBJ2-7	once	TRBD2	CASSFLGTSGSSYEQYF	TGTGCCAGCAGCTTTCTTGGGACTAGCGGGAGTTCCTACGAGCAGTACTTC
TRBV30	TRBJ2-7	NA	NA	CAWRGTPYEQYF	TGTGCCTGGAGAGGGACACCCTACGAGCAGTACTTC
TRBV2	TRBJ1-5	NA	NA	CASSEALRTPQPQHF	TGTGCCAGCAGTGAAGCATTGAGGACCCCTCAGCCCCAGCATTTT
TRBV6-5	TRBJ2-5	NA	TRBD1	CASSYSRQGRQTQYF	TGTGCCAGCAGTTACTCGAGACAGGGGAGGCAGACCCAGTACTTC
TRBV28	TRBJ2-1	NA	NA	CASSNSGFYNEQFF	TGTGCCAGCAGTAACAGCGGCTTCTATAATGAGCAGTTCTTC
TRBV20-1	TRBJ2-3	NA	TRBD2	CSAGLAGADTQYF	TGCAGTGCCGGACTAGCGGGAGCAGATACGCAGTATTTT
TRBV15	TRBJ2-6	NA	TRBD1	CATSGRDRGSNVLTF	TGTGCCACCAGCGGGAGGGACAGGGGGTCTAACGTCCTGACTTTC
TRBV11-2	TRBJ2-3	NA	NA	CASSLDSGTDTQYF	TGTGCCAGCAGCTTAGATAGCGGCACAGATACGCAGTATTTT
TRBV29-1	TRBJ1-5	NA	NA	CSVGTGSNQPQHF	TGCAGCGTCGGTACAGGAAGCAATCAGCCCCAGCATTTT
TRBV29-1	TRBJ1-2	once	NA	CSVRLGDGYTF	TGCAGCGTTAGACTGGGGGATGGCTACACCTTC
TRBV20-1	TRBJ2-5	NA	NA	CSAMQVKSQETQYF	TGCAGTGCTATGCAGGTTAAGAGCCAAGAGACCCAGTACTTC
TRBV5-1	TRBJ2-2	NA	NA	CASIKGANTGELFF	TGCGCCAGCATAAAGGGTGCGAACACCGGGGAGCTGTTTTTT
TRBV20-1	TRBJ1-5	NA	NA	CSALEGNQPQHF	TGCAGTGCCCTGGAGGGCAATCAGCCCCAGCATTTT
TRBV7-9	TRBJ1-1	NA	NA	CASSVGGVVTEAFF	TGTGCCAGCAGCGTAGGGGGGGTGGTCACTGAAGCTTTCTTT
TRBV4-2	TRBJ2-1	NA	TRBD2	CASSRRLAGLYNEQFF	TGTGCCAGCAGCCGTAGACTAGCGGGACTCTACAATGAGCAGTTCTTC
TRBV20-1	TRBJ2-3	NA	TRBD2	CSAPPPAGETDTQYF	TGCAGTGCTCCCCCCCCGGCGGGAGAGACAGATACGCAGTATTTT
TRBV20-1	TRBJ1-2	once	TRBD1	CSARDRVGQGVNYGYTF	TGCAGTGCTAGAGATAGAGTGGGACAGGGGGTTAACTATGGCTACACCTTC
TRBV7-8	TRBJ1-2	NA	NA	CASSREGLYGTYGYTF	TGTGCCAGCAGCCGAGAGGGACTCTATGGCACCTATGGCTACACCTTC
TRBV5-1	TRBJ1-5	NA	NA	CASSPGGGDQPQHF	TGCGCCAGCAGCCCCGGTGGGGGAGATCAGCCCCAGCATTTT
TRBV5-1	TRBJ2-5	NA	TRBD2	CASIPSGRAGETQYF	TGCGCCAGCATCCCTAGCGGGAGGGCCGGGGAGACCCAGTACTTC
TRBV3-1	TRBJ2-1	NA	NA	CASSLRGDNNEQFF	TGTGCCAGCAGCCTTCGGGGAGACAACAATGAGCAGTTCTTC
TRBV28	TRBJ2-7	once	NA	CASSLLGAPSYEQYF	TGTGCCAGCAGTTTATTGGGGGCTCCCTCCTACGAGCAGTACTTC
TRBV5-4	TRBJ2-7	NA	NA	CASSPPAADEQYF	TGTGCCAGCAGCCCACCAGCAGCTGACGAGCAGTACTTC
TRBV14	TRBJ1-1	NA	NA	CASSQALGRYTEAFF	TGTGCCAGCAGCCAAGCCCTGGGCCGTTACACTGAAGCTTTCTTT
TRBV6-5	TRBJ2-5	few	NA	CASSRVGETQYF	TGTGCCAGCAGCCGAGTCGGGGAGACCCAGTACTTC
TRBV7-9	TRBJ2-5	NA	TRBD2	CASSSGTSGSQETQYF	TGTGCCAGCAGCTCCGGGACTAGCGGGAGCCAAGAGACCCAGTACTTC
TRBV3-1	TRBJ1-1	NA	NA	CASSGRTTEAFF	TGTGCCAGCTCTGGACGGACCACTGAAGCTTTCTTT
TRBV30	TRBJ1-5	NA	NA	CAWRGDNAGGNQPQHF	TGTGCCTGGAGGGGTGACAACGCGGGGGGCAATCAGCCCCAGCATTTT
TRBV9	TRBJ1-4	NA	NA	CASSVVGGEKLFF	TGTGCCAGCAGCGTAGTTGGGGGTGAAAAACTGTTTTTT
TRBV9	TRBJ2-1	NA	TRBD1	CASSPRDRVYNEQFF	TGTGCCAGCAGCCCTCGGGACAGGGTTTACAATGAGCAGTTCTTC
TRBV15	TRBJ2-5	NA	TRBD2	CATSRDRSRGRETQYF	TGTGCCACCAGCAGAGATCGTAGTCGCGGGAGGGAGACCCAGTACTTC